This is a list of T cell receptor beta chains from one sample in a study of Ad26.COV2.S vaccination and SARS-CoV-2 variants. Clones were read by immunoSEQ multiplex PCR, and TCRdb kept only the in-frame ones, dropping some. The sample has about 240,000 clones, 88% seen once; the top ten hold about 10%. The sample here was peripheral blood, taken in a trial of Ad26.COV2.S vaccine versus placebo. These receptors were taken from a person aged 18 to 59 who received the Ad26.COV2.S COVID-19 vaccine or a placebo. The CDR3 runs from the conserved cysteine through the conserved F or W. D genes are given only for firm matches. A row's size may be missing; if present it is once, few, many or a size class.

abundance: NA
j_gene: TRBJ2-1
v_gene: TRBV28
d_gene: TRBD1
CDR3nt: TGTGCCAGCGGACAGGGGGAGCAGTTCTTC
CDR3aa: CASGQGEQFF

abundance: NA
j_gene: TRBJ2-1
v_gene: TRBV7-6
d_gene: TRBD2
CDR3nt: TGTGCCAGCAGCTTAGTGCCTAGCGGGGTTAACAATGAGCAGTTCTTC
CDR3aa: CASSLVPSGVNNEQFF

abundance: NA
j_gene: TRBJ1-2
v_gene: TRBV14
d_gene: TRBD1
CDR3nt: TGTGCCAGCAGCCAAGATGTGGGGACAGGGTATGGCTACACCTTC
CDR3aa: CASSQDVGTGYGYTF

abundance: NA
j_gene: TRBJ2-1
v_gene: TRBV6-5
d_gene: NA
CDR3nt: TGTGCCAGCAGGCCGGGACCAACAACTGGGGGGTTCTTC
CDR3aa: CASRPGPTTGGFF

abundance: NA
j_gene: TRBJ2-7
v_gene: TRBV7-9
d_gene: TRBD2
CDR3nt: TGTGCCAGCAGCTTAGCCGGGGGGACGCCCTACGAGCAGTACTTC
CDR3aa: CASSLAGGTPYEQYF

abundance: NA
j_gene: TRBJ1-6
v_gene: TRBV19
d_gene: NA
CDR3nt: TGTGCCAGTAGTATACACAGGGCCAATTCACCCCTCCACTTT
CDR3aa: CASSIHRANSPLHF

abundance: NA
j_gene: TRBJ2-2
v_gene: TRBV28
d_gene: NA
CDR3nt: TGTGCCAGCAGTTTACGGACAGCCAGGTCCGGGGAGCTGTTTTTT
CDR3aa: CASSLRTARSGELFF

abundance: NA
j_gene: TRBJ1-3
v_gene: TRBV10-3
d_gene: TRBD1
CDR3nt: TGTGCCATCAGGCCGGGACAGGGAAAAGCGGCTGGAAACACCATATATTTT
CDR3aa: CAIRPGQGKAAGNTIYF

abundance: NA
j_gene: TRBJ2-3
v_gene: TRBV19
d_gene: NA
CDR3nt: TGTGCCAGTAGTATAGCCCGGGCGGATACGCAGTATTTT
CDR3aa: CASSIARADTQYF

abundance: few
j_gene: TRBJ1-2
v_gene: TRBV29-1
d_gene: TRBD1
CDR3nt: TGCAGCGTTGAAGCGGACAGGGGCGGGTATGGCTACACCTTC
CDR3aa: CSVEADRGGYGYTF

abundance: NA
j_gene: TRBJ2-1
v_gene: TRBV6-2/TRBV6-3
d_gene: TRBD2
CDR3nt: TGTGCCAGCAGCCCCCTTCCGGGACTAGCGCAGACCTACAATGAGCAGTTCTTC
CDR3aa: CASSPLPGLAQTYNEQFF

abundance: once
j_gene: TRBJ2-7
v_gene: TRBV19
d_gene: TRBD1
CDR3nt: TGTGCCAGTAGTACTACAGGGGACGAGCAGTACTTC
CDR3aa: CASSTTGDEQYF

abundance: NA
j_gene: TRBJ1-4
v_gene: TRBV6-4
d_gene: TRBD1
CDR3nt: TGTGCCAGCAGATCGACGGGACAGCCTAATGAAAAACTGTTTTTT
CDR3aa: CASRSTGQPNEKLFF

abundance: once
j_gene: TRBJ2-7
v_gene: TRBV12-3/TRBV12-4
d_gene: NA
CDR3nt: TGTGCCAGCAGAGGGACGGACCTCTACGAGCAGTACTTC
CDR3aa: CASRGTDLYEQYF

abundance: NA
j_gene: TRBJ2-2
v_gene: TRBV7-2
d_gene: NA
CDR3nt: TGTGCCAGCAGCTTCTACGGGACGGTCACCGGGGAGCTGTTTTTT
CDR3aa: CASSFYGTVTGELFF

abundance: NA
j_gene: TRBJ2-2
v_gene: TRBV5-4
d_gene: NA
CDR3nt: TGTGCCAGCAGCTTACTTGCAGGGTCGAACACCGGGGAGCTGTTTTTT
CDR3aa: CASSLLAGSNTGELFF

abundance: NA
j_gene: TRBJ2-1
v_gene: TRBV7-2
d_gene: TRBD2
CDR3nt: TGTGCCAGTGCGACTAGCGGTGGATCTTACAATGAGCAGTTCTTC
CDR3aa: CASATSGGSYNEQFF

abundance: few
j_gene: TRBJ1-4
v_gene: TRBV28
d_gene: NA
CDR3nt: TGTGCCAGCAGTCCCCCCCGAGGGCAGGGAAAACTGTTTTTT
CDR3aa: CASSPPRGQGKLFF

abundance: few
j_gene: TRBJ2-7
v_gene: TRBV11-2
d_gene: NA
CDR3nt: TGTGCCAGCAGCCCCCGATTGTATCTACTCTACGAGCAGTACTTC
CDR3aa: CASSPRLYLLYEQYF

abundance: NA
j_gene: TRBJ2-5
v_gene: TRBV19
d_gene: NA
CDR3nt: TGTGCCAGTAGTCCGAGAGTCCTTGGGGGCGCCCAGTACTTC
CDR3aa: CASSPRVLGGAQYF

abundance: NA
j_gene: TRBJ1-2
v_gene: TRBV9
d_gene: NA
CDR3nt: TGTGCCAGCAGCTTTACAGGGAGCTATGGCTACACCTTC
CDR3aa: CASSFTGSYGYTF

abundance: NA
j_gene: TRBJ2-3
v_gene: TRBV7-2
d_gene: NA
CDR3nt: TGTGCCAGCAGCTTAGACAGAAGACTGACAGATACGCAGTATTTT
CDR3aa: CASSLDRRLTDTQYF

abundance: NA
j_gene: TRBJ1-4
v_gene: TRBV30
d_gene: NA
CDR3nt: TGTGCCTGGAGTGTAAGCAGGGGAACTACGTTGCGGTCTAATGAAAAACTGTTTTTT
CDR3aa: CAWSVSRGTTLRSNEKLFF

abundance: NA
j_gene: TRBJ1-2
v_gene: TRBV29-1
d_gene: TRBD1
CDR3nt: TGCAGCGTTACCGGGACAGCCTATGGCTACACCTTC
CDR3aa: CSVTGTAYGYTF

abundance: NA
j_gene: TRBJ2-7
v_gene: TRBV7-2
d_gene: TRBD1
CDR3nt: TGTGCCAGCAGCCATCTCACGACAGGGCACGAGCAGTACTTC
CDR3aa: CASSHLTTGHEQYF

abundance: NA
j_gene: TRBJ1-5
v_gene: TRBV21-1
d_gene: NA
CDR3nt: TGTGCCAGCAGCAAACCTCACAGGGGGCCCAATCAGCCCCAGCATTTT
CDR3aa: CASSKPHRGPNQPQHF